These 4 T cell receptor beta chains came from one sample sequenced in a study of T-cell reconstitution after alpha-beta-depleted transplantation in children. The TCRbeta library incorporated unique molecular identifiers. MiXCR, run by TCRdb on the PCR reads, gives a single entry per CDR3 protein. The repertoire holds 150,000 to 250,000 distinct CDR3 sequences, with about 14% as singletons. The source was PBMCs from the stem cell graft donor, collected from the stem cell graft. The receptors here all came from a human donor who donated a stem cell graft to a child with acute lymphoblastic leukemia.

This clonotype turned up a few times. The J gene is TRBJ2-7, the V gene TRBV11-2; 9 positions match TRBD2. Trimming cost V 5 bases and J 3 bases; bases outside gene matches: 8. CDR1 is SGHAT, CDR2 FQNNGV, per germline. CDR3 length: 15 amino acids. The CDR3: CASSAGLATIYEQYF. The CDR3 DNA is TGTGCCAGCAGCGCCGGACTAGCGACAATCTACGAGCAGTACTTC.

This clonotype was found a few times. Written as DNA, the CDR3 is TGTGCCAGCAGACCCTCGGAGCGGGAGGGATCAAATGAGCAGTTCTTC. Translated, it gives CASRPSEREGSNEQFF. The genes are TRBV12-3 or TRBV12-4 and TRBJ2-1; 10 positions match TRBD2. V trimming: 6 bases; J trimming: 7 bases; junction bases outside the gene matches: 12. The CDR3 contains 16 residues.

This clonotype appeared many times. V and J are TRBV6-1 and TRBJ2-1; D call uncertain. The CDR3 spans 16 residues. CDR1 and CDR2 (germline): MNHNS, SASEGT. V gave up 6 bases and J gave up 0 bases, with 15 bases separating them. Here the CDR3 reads CASSLYSRSSYNEQFF. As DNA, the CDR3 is TGTGCCAGCAGCCTCTACAGCAGAAGCTCCTACAATGAGCAGTTCTTC.

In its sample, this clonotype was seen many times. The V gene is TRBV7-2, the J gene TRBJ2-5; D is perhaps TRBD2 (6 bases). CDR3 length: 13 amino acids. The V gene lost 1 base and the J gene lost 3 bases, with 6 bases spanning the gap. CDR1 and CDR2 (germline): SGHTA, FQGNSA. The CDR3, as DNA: TGTGCCAGCAGCTTAGGGACTAAAGAGACCCAGTACTTC. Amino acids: CASSLGTKETQYF. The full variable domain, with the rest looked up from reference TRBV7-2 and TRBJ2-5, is GAGVSQSPSNKVTEKGKDVELRCDPISGHTALYWYRQSLGQGLEFLIYFQGNSAPDKSGLPSDRFSAERTGGSVSTLTIQRTQQEDSAVYLCASSLGTKETQYFGPGTRLLVL.